The 12 T cell receptor beta chains in this list originate from one sample, sequenced in a study of cytomegalovirus exposure and HLA in healthy donors. A multiplex PCR was run with 60 Vbeta primers and 13 Jbeta primers. Assay used: immunoSEQ multiplex PCR; TCRdb lists only in-frame clones, some missing. The sample yields some 170,000 clones, roughly 79% seen once. Sequencing used PBMCs. These TCRs come from a woman aged 18-29 years in good health and CMV-seropositive.

This sequence joins TRBV6-6 and TRBJ1-3, with 9 bases that match TRBD1. This CDR3 has 16 amino acids. CDR1 and CDR2 from the germline V gene are MNHNY and SVGAGI (reference sequence). V was pared by 7 bases and J by 0 bases, with 7 bases of the junction left unmatched. CDR3 amino acids: CASNSGTGRSGNTIYF. The CDR3 nucleotides are TGTGCCAGCAACTCGGGGACAGGGCGCTCTGGAAACACCATATATTTT.

The rearrangement links TRBV7-2 to TRBJ2-7; maybe TRBD2 (5 bases). V lost 0 bases, J lost 5 bases, and 8 bases lay in between. The germline V gene has CDR1 SGHTA and CDR2 FQGNSA. The CDR3 loop spans 13 amino acids. For the CDR3, the DNA is TGTGCCAGCAGCTTAGCAACGGGGAACGAGCAGTACTTC. Residues: CASSLATGNEQYF.

The V gene is TRBV10-3, the J gene TRBJ2-1, with 8 bases fitting TRBD2. The germline V gene has CDR1 ENHRY and CDR2 SYGVKD. CDR3 size: 15 residues. The trim removed 6 bases at V and 6 bases at J, leaving 10 bases unmatched. The CDR3 DNA sequence: TGTGCCATCAGCGCCGGATTAGCGGGGTCCAATGAGCAGTTCTTC. Translating it yields CAISAGLAGSNEQFF.

This clone was counted a single time. The rearrangement uses TRBV6-5 and TRBJ1-2, with 7 bases aligning to TRBD1. The CDR3 contains 15 residues. J lost 7 bases, V lost 0 bases, and 8 bases had no gene match. The germline CDR1 and CDR2 sequences are MNHEY and SVGAGI. The CDR3 sequence: CASSYSPDRAGGYTF. The DNA of the CDR3 is TGTGCCAGCAGTTACTCTCCTGACAGGGCGGGTGGCTACACCTTC.

The chain recombines TRBV2 with TRBJ1-3, with TRBD1 as a possible D gene (6 bases). CDR1 and CDR2 from the germline V gene are SNHLY and FYNNEI. V lost 8 bases and J lost 0, with 20 bases in between. The CDR3 has 17 residues. In nucleotides, the CDR3 is TGTGCCAGCCGCGAGTCGACCATCAGGGGCTCTGGAAACACCATATATTTT. Its translation: CASRESTIRGSGNTIYF. Together with reference TRBV2 and TRBJ1-3, the CDR3 gives the full variable domain: EPEVTQTPSHQVTQMGQEVILRCVPISNHLYFYWYRQILGQKVEFLVSFYNNEISEKSEIFDDQFSVERPDGSNFTLKIRSTKLEDSAMYFCASRESTIRGSGNTIYFGEGSWLTVV.

The chain employs TRBV6-1 and TRBJ1-2, with D hard to call. V lost 1 base and J 4 bases, leaving 13 bases between the germline ends. Germline V CDR1 and CDR2: MNHNS, SASEGT. This CDR3 contains 15 residues. The CDR3 spells CASSEEVRVFYGYTF. Written as DNA, the CDR3 is TGTGCCAGCAGTGAAGAAGTTCGGGTCTTCTATGGCTACACCTTC.

The rearrangement joins TRBV5-4 to TRBJ1-5; maybe TRBD1 (5 bases). From germline, CDR1 is SGHNT and CDR2 YYREEE (reference sequence). The V end was cut by 0 bases, the J end by 3 bases, with 10 bases between. There are 15 residues in the CDR3. The CDR3 coding sequence is TGTGCCAGCAGCTTGGGCCCAGGGTACAATCAGCCCCAGCATTTT. Translated: CASSLGPGYNQPQHF. The variable domain in full, with the rest retrieved from reference TRBV5-4 and TRBJ1-5, is ETGVTQSPTHLIKTRGQQVTLRCSSQSGHNTVSWYQQALGQGPQFIFQYYREEENGRGNFPPRFSGLQFPNYSSELNVNALELDDSALYLCASSLGPGYNQPQHFGDGTRLSIL.

This clone came up a few times. This chain uses TRBV2 with TRBJ1-5, with D uncertain. The CDR3 length is 15 residues. Trimming removed 6 bases from V and 7 bases from J, with 19 bases in between. Looked up from germline, CDR1 is SNHLY and CDR2 is FYNNEI. CDR3 sequence: CASSERLYGRQPQHF. For the CDR3, the DNA is TGTGCCAGCAGCGAGCGTCTATATGGGAGACAGCCCCAGCATTTT.

The table lists this clone with a few counts. This chain uses TRBV30 with TRBJ2-3; a possible D gene is TRBD2 (5 bases). The CDR3 covers 14 residues. V was shortened by 3 bases and J by 4 bases, with 14 bases between the two germline ends. Germline loops: CDR1 GTSNPN, CDR2 SVGIG (reference sequence). The CDR3 spells CAWRLTPAADTQYF. CDR3 bases: TGTGCCTGGAGACTAACCCCAGCGGCAGATACGCAGTATTTT.

The chain uses TRBV5-5 and TRBJ2-7, with TRBD2 identical over 9 bases. The V gene's germline CDR1 is SGHKS and CDR2 YYEKEE (reference sequence). Unmatched junction bases numbered 13, after V lost 4 bases and J lost 2 bases. The CDR3 sequence is 17 residues long. The CDR3 sequence: CASSPNQAGGFPYEQYF. The CDR3 region has the DNA TGTGCCAGCAGCCCGAACCAAGCGGGGGGATTCCCCTACGAGCAGTACTTC.

The chain combines TRBV30 with TRBJ2-7; 10 nucleotides match TRBD1. Germline V lookup: CDR1 GTSNPN, CDR2 SVGIG (reference sequence). The length of the CDR3 is 14 residues. With V trimmed by 2 bases and J by 4 bases, 5 bases remained unmatched. In nucleotides, the CDR3 is TGTGCCTGGAGTCGACAGGGGGCTTGGTACGAGCAGTACTTC. Protein: CAWSRQGAWYEQYF.

The chain links TRBV19 to TRBJ2-7; TRBD1 matches at 10 bases. The CDR3 totals 13 residues. Per the germline V gene, CDR1 is LNHDA and CDR2 is SQIVND (reference sequence). V gave up 6 bases and J gave up 3 bases; unmatched junction bases: 2. CDR3 sequence: CASRRTGGYEQYF. CDR3 bases: TGTGCCAGTAGGCGGACAGGGGGCTACGAGCAGTACTTC.